The 21 T cell receptor beta chains below all came from one sample that was sequenced in a study of blood T cell repertoires in COVID-19. The data were produced by immunoSEQ multiplex PCR, yet TCRdb's version contains in-frame clones alone and is incomplete. The sample holds about 170,000 clones, approximately 82% seen once. Input material: peripheral blood. The receptor source for this set is a woman at least 80 years old with active or convalescent COVID-19.

This chain joins TRBV5-1 and TRBJ1-1, with TRBD1 matching 11 bases. This CDR3 contains 15 residues. Trimming removed 4 bases from V and 7 bases from J; junction bases left unmatched: 9. Germline V lookup: CDR1 SGHRS, CDR2 YFSETQ. This chain's CDR3 is CASSPRTGGYGEAFF. Written as DNA, the CDR3 is TGCGCCAGCAGCCCCAGGACAGGGGGCTACGGTGAAGCTTTCTTT.

This sequence joins TRBV19 and TRBJ2-7, with 9 bases matching TRBD2. Looked up from germline, CDR1 is LNHDA and CDR2 is SQIVND (reference sequence). This CDR3 is 17 amino acids long. After removal of 9 bases from V and 7 bases from J, the junction contained 22 bases not matched to a gene. CDR3 sequence: CASRGATSGRTFEEQYF. The CDR3 coding sequence is TGTGCCAGCAGGGGGGCTACTAGCGGGCGGACCTTTGAGGAGCAGTACTTC. Filled out from reference TRBV19 and TRBJ2-7, the complete variable domain reads DGGITQSPKYLFRKEGQNVTLSCEQNLNHDAMYWYRQDPGQGLRLIYYSQIVNDFQKGDIAEGYSVSREKKESFPLTVTSAQKNPTAFYLCASRGATSGRTFEEQYFGPGTRLTVT.

The chain is built from TRBV19 and TRBJ1-5; 7 positions match TRBD1. CDR3 length equals 15 residues. After removal of 7 bases from V and 1 base from J, the junction contained 7 bases not matched to a gene. Germline V gives CDR1 LNHDA, CDR2 SQIVND (reference sequence). CDR3 sequence reads: CASIRTGTSNQPQHF. The CDR3 nucleotides read TGTGCCAGTATACGGACAGGTACAAGCAATCAGCCCCAGCATTTT.

The J gene is TRBJ1-5, the V gene TRBV12-3 or TRBV12-4, with D unresolved. This CDR3 is built from 13 residues. V lost 3 bases to trimming and J lost 5 bases, with 8 bases between them. This CDR3 is CASSFRGDQPQHF. Written as DNA, the CDR3 is TGTGCCAGCAGTTTTCGGGGTGATCAGCCCCAGCATTTT.

This clone was counted between two and nine times. V gene TRBV24-1 combines with J gene TRBJ2-1; 7 bases map to TRBD2. The germline V gene encodes CDR1 KGHDR and CDR2 SFDVKD. The J segment lost 5 bases and the V segment lost 1 base, leaving 4 bases of the junction unmatched. This CDR3 has 15 amino acids. CDR3 protein: CATSDFASGNNEQFF. The DNA for the CDR3 is TGTGCCACCAGTGATTTTGCTAGCGGAAACAATGAGCAGTTCTTC.

The gene calls are TRBV7-8 and TRBJ1-5; a weak D match, TRBD1 (5 bases). This CDR3 region has 14 residues. V gave up 4 bases and J gave up 0 bases, with 7 bases separating them. Per the germline V gene, CDR1 is SGHVS and CDR2 is FQNEAQ. The CDR3 region has the DNA TGTGCCAGCAGCTCGACAGATAGCAATCAGCCCCAGCATTTT. This codes for CASSSTDSNQPQHF.

This clone has a handful of counts. This chain links TRBV27 with TRBJ2-7, with D maybe TRBD2 (6 bases). This CDR3 spans 14 amino acids. Trimming removed 4 bases from V and 0 bases from J, with 10 bases in between. Germline V gene sequence: CDR1 MNHEY, CDR2 SMNVEV (reference sequence). In nucleotides, the CDR3 is TGTGCCAGCAGTTCCGCGGGGCACTCCTACGAGCAGTACTTC. Translating gives CASSSAGHSYEQYF.

The CDR3 DNA follows: TGTGCCACCCATAAACAGGTATACAATGAGCAGTTCTTC. Protein product: CATHKQVYNEQFF. J is TRBJ2-1 and V is TRBV28; weak D call: TRBD1 (5 bases). CDR3 length: 13 residues. Looked up from germline, CDR1 is MDHEN and CDR2 is SYDVKM. Trimming took off 10 bases at V and 4 bases at J, with 14 bases between the two ends.

About this clone itself: This CDR3 is also generated by other DNA sequences in the sample. V gene TRBV5-1 combines with J gene TRBJ1-5; possibly TRBD1 for D (6 bases). V lost 4 bases and J 3 bases, leaving 11 bases between the germline ends. CDR3 length equals 14 residues. Germline V CDR1 and CDR2: SGHRS, YFSETQ. CDR3 sequence reads: CASSPGQPNQPQHF. DNA of the CDR3: TGCGCCAGCAGCCCTGGACAGCCCAATCAGCCCCAGCATTTT.

The rearrangement links TRBV2 to TRBJ1-5; 10 bases line up with TRBD1. After removal of 6 bases from V and 5 bases from J, the junction contained 4 bases not matched to a gene. This CDR3 is 14 amino acids long. From germline, CDR1 is SNHLY and CDR2 FYNNEI. In DNA form, the CDR3 reads TGTGCCAGCAGGTGGACAGGGGGTGATCAGCCCCAGCATTTT. Translated, it gives CASRWTGGDQPQHF.

V is TRBV9 and J is TRBJ2-2, with 7 positions matching TRBD1. The length of the CDR3 is 15 residues. V was pared by 6 bases and J by 0 bases, with 5 bases of the junction left unmatched. Germline CDR1 SGDLS, CDR2 YYNGEE. The chain's CDR3 is CASTRTGSNTGELFF. DNA of the CDR3: TGTGCCAGCACCCGGACAGGATCGAACACCGGGGAGCTGTTTTTT.

V and J are TRBV4-2 and TRBJ2-5, with 8 bases fitting TRBD1. The CDR3 length is 16 residues. Germline V gene data show CDR1 as LGHNA and CDR2 as YNFKEQ. The V gene end was trimmed by 1 base and the J gene end by 3 bases; junction bases not matched to a gene: 7. The CDR3 nucleotides read TGTGCCAGCAGCCAAGGGACCCTACAGGGGGAAGAGACCCAGTACTTC. It specifies CASSQGTLQGEETQYF.

The chain is built from TRBV9 and TRBJ2-5, with D possibly matching TRBD1 (7 bases). Germline loops: CDR1 SGDLS, CDR2 YYNGEE. The CDR3 is 15 amino acids. Trimming stripped 4 bases from V and 3 bases from J, with 16 bases between. The CDR3 loop is CASSPGGTYEETQYF. In nucleotides, the CDR3 is TGTGCCAGCAGCCCAGGGGGGACTTACGAAGAGACCCAGTACTTC.

The V and J genes are TRBV18 and TRBJ2-7; 14 bases align to TRBD2. The CDR3 totals 16 residues. With 3 bases clipped from V and 5 bases from J, the junction kept 6 bases outside the gene matches. The germline CDR1 and CDR2 sequences are KGHSH and LQKENI. The CDR3 loop is CASSPRLAGGPNEQYF. Written as DNA, the CDR3 is TGTGCCAGCTCACCCCGACTAGCGGGAGGGCCAAACGAGCAGTACTTC.

This chain joins TRBV11-2 and TRBJ1-3; D uncertain. The length of the CDR3 is 14 residues. Trimming cost V 3 bases and J 4 bases, with 10 bases left between them. Germline V lookup: CDR1 SGHAT, CDR2 FQNNGV. This CDR3 is CASSFLFRGNTIYF. The DNA of the CDR3 is TGTGCCAGCAGCTTTCTGTTCAGAGGAAACACCATATATTTT.

V and J are TRBV18 and TRBJ1-1, with D unclear. Germline V CDR1 and CDR2: KGHSH, LQKENI. The V and J ends lost 3 bases and 0 bases respectively, with 11 bases between them. The CDR3 extends over 15 amino acids. The CDR3: CASSPFEAMNTEAFF. DNA of the CDR3: TGTGCCAGCTCACCCTTTGAGGCGATGAACACTGAAGCTTTCTTT.

The rearrangement uses TRBV7-8 and TRBJ2-2, with 8 bases that match TRBD1. Germline lookup yields CDR1 SGHVS and CDR2 FQNEAQ. J was trimmed by 6 bases and V by 0 bases; bases with no gene match: 9. The CDR3 spans 17 residues. The CDR3 nucleotides read TGTGCCAGCAGCTTAGCATCGGCAGGGGGCATTTCCGGGGAGCTGTTTTTT. It codes for CASSLASAGGISGELFF.

This rearrangement joins TRBV29-1 to TRBJ1-2, with 7 bases matching TRBD1. V trimming: 3 bases; J trimming: 8 bases; junction bases outside the gene matches: 6. Germline CDR1 SQVTM, CDR2 ANQGSEA. This CDR3 has 12 amino acids. DNA for the CDR3: TGCAGCGTTGACAGGGGGGCGCCGGGCTACACCTTC. This sequence encodes CSVDRGAPGYTF.

J is TRBJ1-5 and V is TRBV28; D remains unclear. CDR1 is MDHEN, CDR2 SYDVKM, per germline. This CDR3 is 12 amino acids long. Trimming shortened V by 7 bases and J by 0 bases, and 4 bases separated the two germline ends. CDR3 sequence: CASNRSNQPQHF. The CDR3 coding sequence is TGTGCCAGCAATCGTAGCAATCAGCCCCAGCATTTT.

V is TRBV5-1 and J is TRBJ2-2; 11 nucleotides match TRBD2. Losses at the gene ends were 7 bases for V and 4 bases for J; bases not matched to a gene: 12. The CDR3 has 17 residues. Looked up from germline, CDR1 is SGHRS and CDR2 is YFSETQ. CDR3 sequence (DNA): TGCGCCAGCGGAAATCTAATTAGCGGGAGGGGCACCGGGGAGCTGTTTTTT. Translating gives CASGNLISGRGTGELFF.

The chain uses TRBV28 and TRBJ2-7; 7 bases line up with TRBD2. Trimming removed 7 bases from V and 3 bases from J; junction bases left unmatched: 3. Looked up from germline, CDR1 is MDHEN and CDR2 is SYDVKM. This CDR3 region has 12 residues. The CDR3 spells CASKERDYEQYF. CDR3 in DNA: TGTGCCAGCAAAGAGCGGGACTACGAGCAGTACTTC.